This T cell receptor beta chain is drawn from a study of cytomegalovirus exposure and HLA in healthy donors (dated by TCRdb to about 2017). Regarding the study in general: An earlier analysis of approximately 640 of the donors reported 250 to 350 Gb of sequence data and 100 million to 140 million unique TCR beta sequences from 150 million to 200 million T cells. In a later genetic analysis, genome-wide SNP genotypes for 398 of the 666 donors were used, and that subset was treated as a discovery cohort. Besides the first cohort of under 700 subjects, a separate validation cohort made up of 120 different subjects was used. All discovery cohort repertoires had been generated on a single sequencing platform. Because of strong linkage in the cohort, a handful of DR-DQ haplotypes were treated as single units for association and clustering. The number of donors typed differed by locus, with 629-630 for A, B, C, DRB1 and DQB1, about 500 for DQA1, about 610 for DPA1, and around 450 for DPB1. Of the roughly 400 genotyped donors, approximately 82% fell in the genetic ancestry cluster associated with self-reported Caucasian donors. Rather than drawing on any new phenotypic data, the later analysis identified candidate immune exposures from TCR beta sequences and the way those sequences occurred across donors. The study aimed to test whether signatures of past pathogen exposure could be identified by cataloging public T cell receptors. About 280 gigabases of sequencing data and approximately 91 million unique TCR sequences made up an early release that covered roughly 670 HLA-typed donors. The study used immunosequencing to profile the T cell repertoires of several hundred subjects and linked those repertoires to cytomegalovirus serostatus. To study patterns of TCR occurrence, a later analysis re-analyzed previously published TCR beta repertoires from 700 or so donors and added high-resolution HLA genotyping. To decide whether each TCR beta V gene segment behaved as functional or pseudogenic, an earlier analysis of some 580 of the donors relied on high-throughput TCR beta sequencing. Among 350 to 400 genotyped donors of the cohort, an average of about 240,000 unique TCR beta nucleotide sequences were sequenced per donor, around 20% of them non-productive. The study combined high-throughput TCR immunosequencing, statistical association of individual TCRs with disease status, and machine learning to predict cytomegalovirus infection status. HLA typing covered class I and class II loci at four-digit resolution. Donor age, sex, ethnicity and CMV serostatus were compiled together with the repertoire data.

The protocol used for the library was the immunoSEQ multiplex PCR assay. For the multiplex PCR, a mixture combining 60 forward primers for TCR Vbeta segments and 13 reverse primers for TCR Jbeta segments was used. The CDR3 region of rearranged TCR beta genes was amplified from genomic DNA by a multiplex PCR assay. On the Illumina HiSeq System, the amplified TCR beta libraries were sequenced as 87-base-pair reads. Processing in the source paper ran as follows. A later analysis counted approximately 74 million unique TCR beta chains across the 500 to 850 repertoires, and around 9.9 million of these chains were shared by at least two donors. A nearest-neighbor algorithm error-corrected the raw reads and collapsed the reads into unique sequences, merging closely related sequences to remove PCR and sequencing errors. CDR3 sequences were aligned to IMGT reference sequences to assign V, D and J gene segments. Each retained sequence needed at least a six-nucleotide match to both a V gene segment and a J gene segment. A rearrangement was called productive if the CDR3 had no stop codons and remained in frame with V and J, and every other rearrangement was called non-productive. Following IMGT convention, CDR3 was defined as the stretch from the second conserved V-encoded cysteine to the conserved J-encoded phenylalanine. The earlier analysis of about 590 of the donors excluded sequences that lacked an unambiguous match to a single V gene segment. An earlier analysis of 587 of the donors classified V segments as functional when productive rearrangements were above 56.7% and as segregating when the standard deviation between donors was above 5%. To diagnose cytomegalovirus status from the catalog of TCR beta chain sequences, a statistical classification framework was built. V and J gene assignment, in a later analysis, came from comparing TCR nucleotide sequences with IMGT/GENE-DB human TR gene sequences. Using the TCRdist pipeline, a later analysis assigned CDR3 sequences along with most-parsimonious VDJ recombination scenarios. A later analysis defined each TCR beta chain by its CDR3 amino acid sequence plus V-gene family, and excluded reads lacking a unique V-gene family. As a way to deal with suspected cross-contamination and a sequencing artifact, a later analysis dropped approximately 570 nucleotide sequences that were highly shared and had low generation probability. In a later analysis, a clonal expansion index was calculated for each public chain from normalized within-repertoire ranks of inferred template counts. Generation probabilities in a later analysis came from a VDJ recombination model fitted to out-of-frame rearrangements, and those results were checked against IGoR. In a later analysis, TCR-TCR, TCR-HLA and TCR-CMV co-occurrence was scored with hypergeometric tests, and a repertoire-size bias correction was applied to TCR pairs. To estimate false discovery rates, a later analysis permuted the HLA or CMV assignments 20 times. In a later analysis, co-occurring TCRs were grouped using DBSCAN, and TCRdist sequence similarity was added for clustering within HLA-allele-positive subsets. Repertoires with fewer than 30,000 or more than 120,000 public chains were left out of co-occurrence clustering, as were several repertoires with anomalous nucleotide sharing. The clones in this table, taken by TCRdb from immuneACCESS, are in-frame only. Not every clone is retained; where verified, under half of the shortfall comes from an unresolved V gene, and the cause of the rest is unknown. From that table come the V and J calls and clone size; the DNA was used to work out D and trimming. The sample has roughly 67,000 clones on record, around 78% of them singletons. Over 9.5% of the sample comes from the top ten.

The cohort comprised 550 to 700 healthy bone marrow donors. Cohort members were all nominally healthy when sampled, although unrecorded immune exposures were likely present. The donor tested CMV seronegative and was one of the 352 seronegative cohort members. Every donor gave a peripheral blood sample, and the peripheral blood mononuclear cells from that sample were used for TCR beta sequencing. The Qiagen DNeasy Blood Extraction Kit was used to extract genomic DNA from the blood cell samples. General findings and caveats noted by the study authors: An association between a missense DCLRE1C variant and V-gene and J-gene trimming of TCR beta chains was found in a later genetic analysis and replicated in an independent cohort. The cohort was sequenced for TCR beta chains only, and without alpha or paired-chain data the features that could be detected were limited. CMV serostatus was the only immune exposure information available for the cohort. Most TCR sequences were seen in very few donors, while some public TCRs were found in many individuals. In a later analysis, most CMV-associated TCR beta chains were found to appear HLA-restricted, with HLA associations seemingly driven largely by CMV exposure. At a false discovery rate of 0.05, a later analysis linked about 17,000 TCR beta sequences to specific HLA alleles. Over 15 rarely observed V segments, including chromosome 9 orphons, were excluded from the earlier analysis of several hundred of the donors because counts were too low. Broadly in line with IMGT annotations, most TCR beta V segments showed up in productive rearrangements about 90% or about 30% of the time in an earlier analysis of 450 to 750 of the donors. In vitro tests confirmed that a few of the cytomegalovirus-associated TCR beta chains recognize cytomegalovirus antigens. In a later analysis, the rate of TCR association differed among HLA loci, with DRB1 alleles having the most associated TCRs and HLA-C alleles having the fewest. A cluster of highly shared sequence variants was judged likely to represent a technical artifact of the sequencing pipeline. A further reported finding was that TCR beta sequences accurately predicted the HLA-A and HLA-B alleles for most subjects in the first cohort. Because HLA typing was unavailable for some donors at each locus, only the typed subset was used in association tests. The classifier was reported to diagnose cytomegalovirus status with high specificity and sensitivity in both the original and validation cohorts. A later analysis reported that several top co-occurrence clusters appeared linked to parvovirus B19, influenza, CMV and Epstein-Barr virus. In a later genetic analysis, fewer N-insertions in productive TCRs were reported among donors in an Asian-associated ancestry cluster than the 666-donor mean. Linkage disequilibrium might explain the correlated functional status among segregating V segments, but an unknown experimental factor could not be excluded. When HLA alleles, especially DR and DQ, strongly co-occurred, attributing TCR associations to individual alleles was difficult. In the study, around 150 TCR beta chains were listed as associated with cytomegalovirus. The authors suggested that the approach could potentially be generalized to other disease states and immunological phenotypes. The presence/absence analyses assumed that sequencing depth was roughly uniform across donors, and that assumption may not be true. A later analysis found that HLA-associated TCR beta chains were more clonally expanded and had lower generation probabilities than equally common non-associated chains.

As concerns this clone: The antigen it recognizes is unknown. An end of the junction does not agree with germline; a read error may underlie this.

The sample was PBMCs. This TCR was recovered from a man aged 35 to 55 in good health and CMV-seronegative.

The DNA is as follows: TGTTCCAGCAGCTCACCCCGGACAGGGGTCGAGCAGTACTTC. It is translated as CSSSSPRTGVEQYF. The chain couples TRBV7-9 to TRBJ2-7, and 9 junction bases match TRBD1. CDR1 is given as SEHNR and CDR2 as FQNEAQ, both from the germline V gene (reference sequence). From cysteine to phenylalanine, the CDR3 is 14 amino acids long. Of the read, only the CDR3 DNA is kept; its 42 bases are in frame from base 1.